This T cell receptor beta chain was identified in a study of Graves' ophthalmopathy and Graves' hyperthyroidism. From RNA, the CDR3 regions of TCR beta chains were amplified and sequenced. Second-round multiplex PCR came after a first-round RT-PCR that employed HTBI primers. TCRdb reanalysed the multiplex PCR reads using MiXCR and keeps one entry per CDR3 protein. This sample yields about 400,000 distinct CDR3 sequences, of which approximately 20% are seen a single time; around 1.4% belongs to the top ten. CDR1 MDHEN and CDR2 SYDVKM come from the germline V gene. The CDR3 loop spans 15 amino acids. Germline trimming cut 10 bases from V and 2 bases from J; bases unmatched to any gene: 6. Orbital computed tomography and thyroid ultrasound, along with TRAb, serum thyroxine and clinical symptoms, underpinned diagnosis. This clonotype was picked up many times.

The clonotype originates from a young woman with Graves' ophthalmopathy. The V and J genes are TRBV28 and TRBJ2-6, with 9 bases that match TRBD2. Sequencing used peripheral blood. The CDR3: CAIGLAWAGANVLTF. CDR3 DNA sequence: TGTGCCATCGGACTAGCGTGGGCTGGGGCCAACGTCCTGACTTTC.